What follows is one T cell receptor (beta chain) and its context. Possible read error: a much larger clone is one base away. Trimming at V came to 5 bases and at J to 5 bases, leaving 11 bases not matched to a gene. This CDR3 has 16 residues. The investigators made TCR beta cDNA from 500 ng total RNA, using a constant-region primer. Slightly modified ARM-PCR served as the procedure for the TCR beta libraries. These libraries came from three rounds of nested multiplex PCR. It was with TRBV1-TRBV30 forward primers and a C-beta reverse primer that the first two PCR rounds were run, at approximately 10 cycles each. TCRdb itself ran the multiplex PCR reads through MiXCR, one entry per CDR3 protein. This sample has about 310,000 distinct CDR3 sequences, with around three fifths found just once. The sample originates from a study of tumor-infiltrating lymphocytes in primary liver carcinoma. Germline DNA was also extracted, while the blood RNA originated from unsorted whole blood.

Material for sequencing was peripheral blood. This sequence joins TRBV6-7 and TRBJ2-3; 9 positions agree with TRBD2. TRBV6-7 is classed as an ORF, of uncertain function. This TCR derives from a young woman with primary liver carcinoma and hepatitis B virus infection. The CDR3 sequence: CASSPIAGVVIDTQYF. In DNA, the CDR3 is TGTGCCAGCAGTCCCATAGCGGGAGTTGTGATAGATACGCAGTATTTT.